This passage covers 20 T cell receptor beta chains from one sample sequenced in a study of Graves' ophthalmopathy and Graves' hyperthyroidism. Beta-chain TCR CDR3 regions were amplified from RNA transcripts. Scientists carried out first-round RT-PCR using HTBI primers and then a second-round multiplex PCR. TCRdb ran MiXCR on the multiplex PCR reads and lists one entry per CDR3 protein. The sample holds under 250,000 distinct CDR3 sequences; about a fifth are singletons and the top ten take under 55%. Sequenced material: peripheral blood. All receptors derive from a woman in her 50s with Graves' ophthalmopathy.

V and J are TRBV19 and TRBJ1-5, with D possibly matching TRBD1 (6 bases). Germline loops: CDR1 LNHDA, CDR2 SQIVND (reference sequence). CDR3 size: 14 residues. CDR3 coding DNA: TGTACCACCAGACAGGCCAATAGCAATCAGCCCCAGCATTTT. Its protein product is CTTRQANSNQPQHF.

J is TRBJ1-5 and V is TRBV5-1; 9 nucleotides line up with TRBD1. V was clipped by 6 bases and J by 5 bases; unmatched bases: 6. Germline CDR1 and CDR2: SGHRS and YFSETQ. This CDR3 has 14 residues. CDR3 region: CASKAGTGHQPQHF. CDR3 DNA: TGCGCCAGCAAGGCCGGGACAGGGCATCAGCCCCAGCATTTT.

The genes are TRBV5-1 and TRBJ1-2; 7 bases line up with TRBD1. CDR3 length: 14 amino acids. Germline V lookup: CDR1 SGHRS, CDR2 YFSETQ. V dropped 4 bases and J dropped 2; count of bases not matched to a gene: 5. The CDR3 sequence: CASSHGTDNYGYTF. The CDR3 DNA reads TGCGCCAGCAGCCACGGGACAGACAACTATGGCTACACCTTC.

This clonotype has at least ten counts. The chain uses TRBV7-3 and TRBJ1-1, with 8 bases fitting TRBD1. The CDR3 contains 13 residues. CDR1 SGHTA and CDR2 FQGTGA come from the germline V gene. V gave up 3 bases and J gave up 4 bases; unmatched junction bases: 1. CDR3: CASSFDRGTEAFF. CDR3 bases: TGTGCCAGCAGCTTCGACAGGGGCACTGAAGCTTTCTTT.

This clonotype has a count of ten or more. The chain links TRBV19 to TRBJ1-1, with D maybe TRBD1 (5 bases). Germline CDR1 reads LNHDA; CDR2 reads SQIVND (reference sequence). The CDR3 runs to 16 residues. V dropped 5 bases and J dropped 6 bases, with 22 bases sitting between them. The CDR3 bases are TGTGCCAGTAGTGTCACTCCGGGACTAGCGTATCCTGAAGCTTTCTTT. Its translation: CASSVTPGLAYPEAFF.

With respect to this clonotype: This clone may be a read error of a much larger clone one base away. The chain carries TRBV20-1 and TRBJ1-1; perhaps TRBD1 as D (6 bases). In germline, CDR1 is DFQATT, CDR2 SNEGSKA (reference sequence). The V gene lost 4 bases and the J gene lost 3 bases, with 6 bases spanning the gap. CDR3 size: 11 residues. CDR3 DNA sequence: TGCAGTGCTACAGGGGACACTGAAGCTTTCTTT. It translates to CSATGDTEAFF.

In regard to this clonotype: This may come from a read error, since a much larger clone is one base off. The DNA is left out, because the CDR3 cannot be placed on it with certainty; the CDR3 is given as TCRdb lists it. The rearrangement joins TRBV5-6 to TRBJ1-2. Germline V gives CDR1 SGHDT, CDR2 YYEEEE. The CDR3 sequence runs 18 residues, both termini included. CDR3 residues: CGSSRRSEGYTFGHGYTF.

This clonotype has a count of ten or more. The CDR3 bases are TGTGCCAGTAGTCCGCCGGACAGTCTCACCGGGGAGCTGTTTTTT. Translated: CASSPPDSLTGELFF. The chain uses TRBV19 and TRBJ2-2; a weak D match, TRBD1 (6 bases). V was shortened by 5 bases and J by 4 bases, with 14 bases between the two germline ends. The germline V gene encodes CDR1 LNHDA and CDR2 SQIVND (reference sequence). CDR3 size: 15 residues.

In this sample, this clonotype turned up many times. The rearrangement links TRBV3-1 to TRBJ2-5; 9 bases agree with TRBD2. The CDR3 contains 13 residues. V dropped 6 bases and J dropped 5; count of bases not matched to a gene: 4. Germline values: CDR1 LGHDT, CDR2 YNNKEL (reference sequence). CDR3 DNA: TGTGCCAGCAGACGTAGCGGGAGTGAGACCCAGTACTTC. It specifies CASRRSGSETQYF.

This clonotype was counted between two and nine times. This chain joins TRBV19 and TRBJ2-3; 9 nucleotides align to TRBD2. The ends lost 1 base at V and 4 bases at J; junction bases unmatched: 12. The CDR3 extends over 18 amino acids. CDR1 is LNHDA, CDR2 SQIVND, per germline (reference sequence). The CDR3: CASSIGARWAGGPDTQYF. DNA of the CDR3: TGTGCCAGTAGTATAGGGGCCCGTTGGGCGGGAGGGCCAGATACGCAGTATTTT.

The CDR3 sequence: CSASPGAGELFF. The CDR3 nucleotides are TGCAGTGCTAGCCCGGGGGCCGGGGAGCTGTTTTTT. V gene TRBV20-1 combines with J gene TRBJ2-2; D is perhaps TRBD2 (6 bases). This CDR3 is built from 12 residues. V gave up 3 bases and J gave up 6 bases, with 8 bases separating them. Germline values: CDR1 DFQATT, CDR2 SNEGSKA (reference sequence).

In this sample, this clonotype turned up many times. J is TRBJ2-7 and V is TRBV20-1, with TRBD2 matching 7 bases. Germline V gene lookup returns CDR1 DFQATT and CDR2 SNEGSKA (reference sequence). Unmatched junction bases numbered 13, after V lost 6 bases and J lost 2 bases. CDR3 length equals 15 residues. The CDR3 DNA reads as TGCAGTGCAAATCGAAAGCGGGATAGTACCTACGAGCAGTACTTC. Amino acids: CSANRKRDSTYEQYF.

This clonotype was seen a handful of times. V gene TRBV4-1 combines with J gene TRBJ2-5; TRBD2 matches at 12 bases. CDR1 and CDR2 (germline): MGHRA, YSYEKL. The J segment lost 5 bases and the V segment lost 1 base, leaving 8 bases of the junction unmatched. The CDR3 loop spans 17 amino acids. The CDR3 sequence is CASSQVVASGGGETQYF. DNA for the CDR3: TGCGCCAGCAGCCAAGTTGTCGCTAGCGGGGGGGGGGAGACCCAGTACTTC.

This clonotype showed up just a few times. This sequence joins TRBV6-1 and TRBJ1-6, with TRBD1 as a possible D gene (5 bases). V lost 8 bases to trimming and J lost 8 bases, with 13 bases between them. Germline-derived CDR1 and CDR2 are MNHNS and SASEGT. The length of the CDR3 is 13 residues. In nucleotides, the CDR3 is TGTGCCAGCTCTGGAGGGGATTATTCACCCCTCCACTTT. It yields the protein CASSGGDYSPLHF.

This clonotype has ten or more counts. The gene calls are TRBV30 and TRBJ2-7, with a tentative D call TRBD2 (5 bases). Germline CDR1 is GTSNPN and CDR2 is SVGIG (reference sequence). Trimming removed 4 bases at V and 2 bases at J, with 18 bases between. The CDR3 length is 15 residues. In DNA, the CDR3 is TGTGCCTGGACCGCGGGCCCGTTACTAACCTACGAGCAGTACTTC. Amino acid sequence: CAWTAGPLLTYEQYF. Variable domain in full (rest from reference TRBV30 and TRBJ2-7): SQTIHQWPATLVQPVGSPLSLECTVEGTSNPNLYWYRQAAGRGLQLLFYSVGIGQISSEVPQNLSASRPQDRQFILSSKKLLLSDSGFYLCAWTAGPLLTYEQYFGPGTRLTVT.

This clonotype was detected many times. The V gene is TRBV4-2, the J gene TRBJ2-5, with D tentatively TRBD1 (6 bases). CDR3 size: 16 residues. With 1 base removed from V and 1 base from J, the gap between germline ends came to 13 bases. Germline CDR1 reads LGHNA; CDR2 reads YNFKEQ. The CDR3 reads CASSQGTQGFQETQYF. The CDR3 DNA reads TGTGCCAGCAGCCAAGGGACACAGGGATTCCAAGAGACCCAGTACTTC.

The J gene is TRBJ1-6, the V gene TRBV6-2 or TRBV6-3; D call uncertain. CDR3 size: 12 residues. CDR1 is MNHEY and CDR2 is SVGEGT in the germline V gene. The germline V and J ends were trimmed by 6 bases and 11 bases, with 11 bases remaining between them. The CDR3 loop reads CASSRTVAPLHF. In nucleotides, the CDR3 is TGTGCCAGCAGCCGGACCGTGGCACCCCTCCACTTT.

The sample holds many counts of this clonotype. The rearrangement joins TRBV6-1 to TRBJ1-1, with TRBD1 as a possible D gene (6 bases). V was cut by 7 bases and J by 5 bases, with 20 bases left in between. This CDR3 spans 15 amino acids. CDR1 and CDR2 (germline): MNHNS, SASEGT. The CDR3 coding sequence is TGTGCCAGCACCCCTCGCGGGGGGCGCGGAACTGAAGCTTTCTTT. Translated, it gives CASTPRGGRGTEAFF.

Of note for this clonotype: A read error may produce the germline difference seen at one junction end. The rearrangement joins TRBV7-6 to TRBJ1-1; D remains unclear. CDR1 is SGHVS, CDR2 FNYEAQ, per germline. The CDR3 is 14 amino acids. The CDR3 DNA reads TGTGCCAGCAGCTACAAGGTTGGTCCTTACGAGCAGTCCTTC. This codes for CASSYKVGPYEQSF.

At least ten counts were recorded for this clonotype. The V call is TRBV9, the J call TRBJ2-7; 10 positions agree with TRBD1. Trimming cost V 3 bases and J 6 bases; bases outside gene matches: 6. This CDR3 is 14 amino acids long. The germline V gene encodes CDR1 SGDLS and CDR2 YYNGEE. CDR3 amino acids: CASSATDRGSEQYF. The CDR3, as DNA: TGTGCCAGCAGCGCCACGGACAGGGGGTCCGAGCAGTACTTC.